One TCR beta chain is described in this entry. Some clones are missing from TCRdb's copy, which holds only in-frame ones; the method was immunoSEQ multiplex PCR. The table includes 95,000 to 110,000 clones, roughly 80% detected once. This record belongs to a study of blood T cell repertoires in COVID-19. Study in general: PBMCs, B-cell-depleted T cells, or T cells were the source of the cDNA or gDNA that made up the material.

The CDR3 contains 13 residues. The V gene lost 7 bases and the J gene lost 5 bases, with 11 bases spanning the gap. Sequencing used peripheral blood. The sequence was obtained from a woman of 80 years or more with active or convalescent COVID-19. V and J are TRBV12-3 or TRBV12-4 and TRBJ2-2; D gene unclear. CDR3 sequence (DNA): TGTGCCAGCACCTCACTTCCGACCGGGGAGCTGTTTTTT. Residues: CASTSLPTGELFF.